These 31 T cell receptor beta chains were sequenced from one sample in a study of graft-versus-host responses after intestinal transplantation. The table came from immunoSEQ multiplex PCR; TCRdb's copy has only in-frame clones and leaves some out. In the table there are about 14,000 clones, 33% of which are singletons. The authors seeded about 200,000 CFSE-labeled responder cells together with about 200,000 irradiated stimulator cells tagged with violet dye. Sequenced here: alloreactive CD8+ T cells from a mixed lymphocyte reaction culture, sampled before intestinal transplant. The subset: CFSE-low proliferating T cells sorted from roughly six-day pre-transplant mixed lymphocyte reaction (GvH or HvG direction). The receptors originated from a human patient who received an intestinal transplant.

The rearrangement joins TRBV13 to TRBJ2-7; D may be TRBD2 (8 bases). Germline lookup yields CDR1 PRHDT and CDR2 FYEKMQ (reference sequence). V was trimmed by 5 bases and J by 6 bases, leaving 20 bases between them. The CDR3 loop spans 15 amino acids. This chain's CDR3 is CASSPGGLGLSEQYF. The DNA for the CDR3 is TGTGCCAGCAGCCCAGGGGGACTAGGACTCTCCGAGCAGTACTTC.

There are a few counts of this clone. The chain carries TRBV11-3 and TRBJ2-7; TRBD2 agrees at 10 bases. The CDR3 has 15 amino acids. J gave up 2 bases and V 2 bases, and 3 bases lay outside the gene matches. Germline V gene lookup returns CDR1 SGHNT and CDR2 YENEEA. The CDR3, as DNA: TGTGCCAGCAGCTTAAGGAGCGGGGGGGCCTACGAGCAGTACTTC. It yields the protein CASSLRSGGAYEQYF.

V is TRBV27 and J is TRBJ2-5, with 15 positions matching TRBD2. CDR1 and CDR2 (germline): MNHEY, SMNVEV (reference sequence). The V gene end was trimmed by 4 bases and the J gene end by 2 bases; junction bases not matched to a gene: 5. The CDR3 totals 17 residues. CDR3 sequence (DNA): TGTGCCAGCAGTTCCGGACTAGCGGGGGGGCTACAAGAGACCCAGTACTTC. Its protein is CASSSGLAGGLQETQYF.

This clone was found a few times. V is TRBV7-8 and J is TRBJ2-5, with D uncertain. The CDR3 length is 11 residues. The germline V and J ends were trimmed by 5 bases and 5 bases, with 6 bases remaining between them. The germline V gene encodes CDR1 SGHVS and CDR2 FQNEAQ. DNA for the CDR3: TGTGCCAGCAGCCCAGCGGAGACCCAGTACTTC. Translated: CASSPAETQYF.

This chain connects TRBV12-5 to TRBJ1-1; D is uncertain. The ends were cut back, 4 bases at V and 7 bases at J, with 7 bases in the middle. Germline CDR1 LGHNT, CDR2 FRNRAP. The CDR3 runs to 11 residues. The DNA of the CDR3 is TGTGCTAGTGGTTCAGATTATGAAGCTTTCTTT. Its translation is CASGSDYEAFF.

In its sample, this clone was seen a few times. The CDR3 protein is CASSQGNEKLFF. DNA of the CDR3: TGTGCCAGCAGTCAGGGGAATGAAAAACTGTTTTTT. The V call is TRBV6-5, the J call TRBJ1-4, with D possibly TRBD1 on 6 matching bases. The CDR3 length is 12 residues. In germline, CDR1 is MNHEY, CDR2 SVGAGI. Trimming left V 5 bases short and J 5 bases short, with 6 bases between.

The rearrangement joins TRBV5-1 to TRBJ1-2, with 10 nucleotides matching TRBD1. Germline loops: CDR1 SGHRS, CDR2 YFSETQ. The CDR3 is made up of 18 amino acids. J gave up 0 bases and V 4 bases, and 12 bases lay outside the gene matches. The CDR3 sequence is CASSLMPGQGLANYGYTF. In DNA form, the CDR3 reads TGCGCCAGCAGCCTAATGCCGGGACAGGGGCTTGCTAACTATGGCTACACCTTC.

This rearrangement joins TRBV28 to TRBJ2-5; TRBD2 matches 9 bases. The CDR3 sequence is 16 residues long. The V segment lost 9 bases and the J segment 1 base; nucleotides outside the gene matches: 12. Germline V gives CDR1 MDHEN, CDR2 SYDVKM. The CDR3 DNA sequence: TGTGCCAGTCGTACCAGCGGGGGGTCTAGCCAAGAGACCCAGTACTTC. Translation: CASRTSGGSSQETQYF.

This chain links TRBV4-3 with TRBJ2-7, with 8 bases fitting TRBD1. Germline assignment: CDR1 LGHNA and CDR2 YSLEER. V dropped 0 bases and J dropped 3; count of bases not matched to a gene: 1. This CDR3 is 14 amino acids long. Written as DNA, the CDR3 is TGCGCCAGCAGCCAAGATGGGACAGGCTACGAGCAGTACTTC. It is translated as CASSQDGTGYEQYF.

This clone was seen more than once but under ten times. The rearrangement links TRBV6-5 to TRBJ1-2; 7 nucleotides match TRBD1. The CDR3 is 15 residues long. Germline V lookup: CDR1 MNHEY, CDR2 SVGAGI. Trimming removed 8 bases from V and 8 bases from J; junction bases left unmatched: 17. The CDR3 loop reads CASSYTNRGSLGYTF. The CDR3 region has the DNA TGTGCCAGCTCTTATACTAACAGGGGCTCCCTCGGCTACACCTTC.

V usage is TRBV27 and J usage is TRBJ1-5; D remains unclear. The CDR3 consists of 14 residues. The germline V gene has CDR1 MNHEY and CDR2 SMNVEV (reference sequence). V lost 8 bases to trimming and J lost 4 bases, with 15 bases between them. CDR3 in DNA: TGTGCCAGCGGATCACTCGACGGGAATCAGCCCCAGCATTTT. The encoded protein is CASGSLDGNQPQHF.

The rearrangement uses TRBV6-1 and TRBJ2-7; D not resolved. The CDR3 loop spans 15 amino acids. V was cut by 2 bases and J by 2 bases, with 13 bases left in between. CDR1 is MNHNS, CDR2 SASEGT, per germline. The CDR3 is CASSELRLKTYEQYF. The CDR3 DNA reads TGTGCCAGCAGTGAACTGAGACTGAAAACCTACGAGCAGTACTTC.

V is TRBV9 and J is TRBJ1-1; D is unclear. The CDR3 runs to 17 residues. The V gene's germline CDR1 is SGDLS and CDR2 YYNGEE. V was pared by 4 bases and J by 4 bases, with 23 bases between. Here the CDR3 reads CASSTRREEPGGTEAFF. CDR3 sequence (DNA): TGTGCCAGCAGCACCCGCCGGGAAGAACCAGGCGGCACTGAAGCTTTCTTT.

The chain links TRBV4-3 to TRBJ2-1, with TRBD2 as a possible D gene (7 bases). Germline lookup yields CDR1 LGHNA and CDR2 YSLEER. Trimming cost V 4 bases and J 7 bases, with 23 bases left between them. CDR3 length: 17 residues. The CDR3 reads CASSLMGAGVWPNEQFF. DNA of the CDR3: TGCGCCAGCAGCCTCATGGGGGCGGGGGTCTGGCCTAATGAGCAGTTCTTC.

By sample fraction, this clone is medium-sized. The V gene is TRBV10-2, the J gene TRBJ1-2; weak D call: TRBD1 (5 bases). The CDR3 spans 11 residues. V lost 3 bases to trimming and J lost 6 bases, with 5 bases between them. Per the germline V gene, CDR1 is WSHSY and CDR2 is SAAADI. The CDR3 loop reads CASSEGDGYTF. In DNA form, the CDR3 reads TGCGCCAGCAGTGAAGGGGATGGCTACACCTTC.

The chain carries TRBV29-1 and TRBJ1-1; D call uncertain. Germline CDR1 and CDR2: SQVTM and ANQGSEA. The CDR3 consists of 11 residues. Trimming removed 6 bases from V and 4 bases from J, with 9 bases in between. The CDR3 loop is CSVGGGTEAFF. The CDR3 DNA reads TGCAGCGTCGGCGGTGGCACTGAAGCTTTCTTT.

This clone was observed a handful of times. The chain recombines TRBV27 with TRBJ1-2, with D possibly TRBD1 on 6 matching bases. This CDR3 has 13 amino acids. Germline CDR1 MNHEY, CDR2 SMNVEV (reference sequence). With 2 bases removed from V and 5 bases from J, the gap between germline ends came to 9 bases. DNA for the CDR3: TGTGCCAGCAGTTTACAGGGGCAATATGGCTACACCTTC. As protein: CASSLQGQYGYTF.

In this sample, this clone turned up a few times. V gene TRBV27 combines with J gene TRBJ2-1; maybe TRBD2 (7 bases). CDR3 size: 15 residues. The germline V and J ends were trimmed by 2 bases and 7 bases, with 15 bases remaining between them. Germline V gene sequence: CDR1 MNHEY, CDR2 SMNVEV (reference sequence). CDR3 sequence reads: CASSLGWGGRNEQFF. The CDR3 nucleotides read TGTGCCAGCAGTTTAGGGTGGGGGGGCCGGAATGAGCAGTTCTTC.

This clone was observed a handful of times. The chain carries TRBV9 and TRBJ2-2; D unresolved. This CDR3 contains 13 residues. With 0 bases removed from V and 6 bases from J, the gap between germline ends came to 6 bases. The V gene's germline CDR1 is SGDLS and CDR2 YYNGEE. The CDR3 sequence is CASSVAEAGELFF. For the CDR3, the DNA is TGTGCCAGCAGCGTAGCAGAGGCCGGGGAGCTGTTTTTT.

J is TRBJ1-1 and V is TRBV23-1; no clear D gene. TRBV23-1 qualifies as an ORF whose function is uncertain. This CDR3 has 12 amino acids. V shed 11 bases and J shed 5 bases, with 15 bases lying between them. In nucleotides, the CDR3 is TGCGCCCCTCGAAGAGGTGAGACTGAAGCTTTCTTT. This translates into CAPRRGETEAFF.

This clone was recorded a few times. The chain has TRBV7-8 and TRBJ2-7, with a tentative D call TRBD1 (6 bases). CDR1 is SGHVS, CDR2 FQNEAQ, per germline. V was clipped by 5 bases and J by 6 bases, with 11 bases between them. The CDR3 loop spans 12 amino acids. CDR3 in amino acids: CASSPQGSEQYF. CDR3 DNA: TGTGCCAGCAGCCCCCAGGGGAGCGAGCAGTACTTC.

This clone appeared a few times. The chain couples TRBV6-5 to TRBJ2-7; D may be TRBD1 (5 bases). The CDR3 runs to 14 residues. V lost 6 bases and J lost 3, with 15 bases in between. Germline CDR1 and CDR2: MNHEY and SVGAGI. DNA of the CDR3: TGTGCCAGCAGCCTACAGGAGTTGTACTACGAGCAGTACTTC. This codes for CASSLQELYYEQYF.

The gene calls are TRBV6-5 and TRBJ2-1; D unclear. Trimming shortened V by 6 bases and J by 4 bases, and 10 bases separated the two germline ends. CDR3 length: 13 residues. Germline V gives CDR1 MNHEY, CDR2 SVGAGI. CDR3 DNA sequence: TGTGCCAGCAGCCCCGGGTTTTACAATGAGCAGTTCTTC. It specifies CASSPGFYNEQFF.

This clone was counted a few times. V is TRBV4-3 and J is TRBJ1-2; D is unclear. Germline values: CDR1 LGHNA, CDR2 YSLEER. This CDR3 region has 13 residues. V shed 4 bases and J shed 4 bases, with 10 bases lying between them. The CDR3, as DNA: TGCGCCAGCAGCCCCTTTAGAGGCTATGGCTACACCTTC. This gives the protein CASSPFRGYGYTF.

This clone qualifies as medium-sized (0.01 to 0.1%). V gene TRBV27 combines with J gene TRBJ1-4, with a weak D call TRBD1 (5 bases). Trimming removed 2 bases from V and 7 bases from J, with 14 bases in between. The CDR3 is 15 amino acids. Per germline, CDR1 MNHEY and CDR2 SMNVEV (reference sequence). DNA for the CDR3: TGTGCCAGCAGTTTACTGGGGGGAATGGGTGAAAAACTGTTTTTT. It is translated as CASSLLGGMGEKLFF.

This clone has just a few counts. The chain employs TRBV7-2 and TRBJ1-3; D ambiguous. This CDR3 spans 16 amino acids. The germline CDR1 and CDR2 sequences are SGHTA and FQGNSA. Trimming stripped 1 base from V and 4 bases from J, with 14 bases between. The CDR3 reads CASSLVGGMGGNTIYF. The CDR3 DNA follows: TGTGCCAGCAGCTTAGTTGGAGGGATGGGAGGAAACACCATATATTTT. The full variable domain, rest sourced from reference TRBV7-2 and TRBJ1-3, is GAGVSQSPSNKVTEKGKDVELRCDPISGHTALYWYRQSLGQGLEFLIYFQGNSAPDKSGLPSDRFSAERTGGSVSTLTIQRTQQEDSAVYLCASSLVGGMGGNTIYFGEGSWLTVV.

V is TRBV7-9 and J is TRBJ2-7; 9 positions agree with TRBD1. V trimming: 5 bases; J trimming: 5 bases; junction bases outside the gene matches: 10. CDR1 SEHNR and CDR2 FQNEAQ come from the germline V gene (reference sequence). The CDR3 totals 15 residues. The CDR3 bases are TGTGCCAGCAGCGACGCGGGACAGGGCAGGAACGAGCAGTACTTC. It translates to CASSDAGQGRNEQYF.

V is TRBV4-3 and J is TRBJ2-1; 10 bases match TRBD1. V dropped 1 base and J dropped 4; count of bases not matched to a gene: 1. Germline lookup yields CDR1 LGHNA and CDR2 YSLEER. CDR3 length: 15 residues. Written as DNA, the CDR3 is TGCGCCAGCAGCCAAGGGACAGGGGGATACAATGAGCAGTTCTTC. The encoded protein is CASSQGTGGYNEQFF.

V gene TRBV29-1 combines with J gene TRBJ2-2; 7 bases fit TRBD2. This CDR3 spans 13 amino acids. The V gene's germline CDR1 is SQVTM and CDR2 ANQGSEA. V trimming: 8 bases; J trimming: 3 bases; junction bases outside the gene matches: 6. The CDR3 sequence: CSTGEGYTGELFF. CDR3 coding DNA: TGCAGCACGGGGGAGGGTTACACCGGGGAGCTGTTTTTT.

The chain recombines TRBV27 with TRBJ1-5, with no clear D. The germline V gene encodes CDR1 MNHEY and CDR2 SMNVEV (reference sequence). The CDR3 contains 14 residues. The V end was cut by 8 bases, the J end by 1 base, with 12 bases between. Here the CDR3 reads CASSPPGSNQPQHF. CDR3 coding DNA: TGTGCCAGCTCTCCTCCAGGAAGCAATCAGCCCCAGCATTTT.

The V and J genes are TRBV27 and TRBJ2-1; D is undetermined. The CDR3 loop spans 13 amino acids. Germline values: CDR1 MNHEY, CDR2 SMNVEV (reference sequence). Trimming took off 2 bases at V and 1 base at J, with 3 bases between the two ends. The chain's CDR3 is CASSLPSYNEQFF. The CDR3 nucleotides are TGTGCCAGCAGTTTACCTTCCTACAATGAGCAGTTCTTC.